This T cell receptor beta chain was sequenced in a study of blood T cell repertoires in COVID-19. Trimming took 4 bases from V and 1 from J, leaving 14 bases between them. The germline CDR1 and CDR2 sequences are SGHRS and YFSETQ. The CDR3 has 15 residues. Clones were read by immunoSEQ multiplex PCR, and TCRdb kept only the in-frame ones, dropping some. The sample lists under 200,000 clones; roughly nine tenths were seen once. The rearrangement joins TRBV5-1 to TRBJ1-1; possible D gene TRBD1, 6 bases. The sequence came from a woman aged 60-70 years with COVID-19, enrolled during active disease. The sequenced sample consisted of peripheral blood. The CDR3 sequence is CASSRRSGANTEAFF. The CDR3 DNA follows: TGCGCCAGCAGCCGACGTTCAGGGGCGAACACTGAAGCTTTCTTT.